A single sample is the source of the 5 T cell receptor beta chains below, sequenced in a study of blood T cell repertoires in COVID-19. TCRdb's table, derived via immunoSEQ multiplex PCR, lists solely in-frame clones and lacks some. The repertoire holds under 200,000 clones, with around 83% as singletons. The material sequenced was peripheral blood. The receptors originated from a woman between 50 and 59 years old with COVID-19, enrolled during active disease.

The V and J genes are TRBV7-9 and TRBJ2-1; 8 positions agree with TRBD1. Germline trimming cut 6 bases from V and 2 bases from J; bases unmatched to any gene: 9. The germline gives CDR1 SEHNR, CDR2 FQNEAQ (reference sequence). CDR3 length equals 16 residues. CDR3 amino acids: CASSSFGTGAYNEQFF. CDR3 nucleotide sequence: TGTGCCAGCAGTTCATTCGGGACAGGTGCCTACAATGAGCAGTTCTTC.

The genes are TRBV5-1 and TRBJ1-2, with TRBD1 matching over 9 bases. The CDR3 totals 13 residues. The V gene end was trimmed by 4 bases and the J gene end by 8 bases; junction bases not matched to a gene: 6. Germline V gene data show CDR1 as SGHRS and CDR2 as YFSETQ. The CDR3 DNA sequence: TGCGCCAGCAGCCCCGGACAGGGGAAGGGCTACACCTTC. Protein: CASSPGQGKGYTF.

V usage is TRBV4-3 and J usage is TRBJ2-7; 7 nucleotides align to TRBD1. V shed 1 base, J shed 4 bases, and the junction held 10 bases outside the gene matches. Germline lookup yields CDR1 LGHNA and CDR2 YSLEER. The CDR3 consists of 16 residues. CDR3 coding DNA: TGCGCCAGCAGCCAAGGTGGACAGGAACCATATTACGAGCAGTACTTC. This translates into CASSQGGQEPYYEQYF.

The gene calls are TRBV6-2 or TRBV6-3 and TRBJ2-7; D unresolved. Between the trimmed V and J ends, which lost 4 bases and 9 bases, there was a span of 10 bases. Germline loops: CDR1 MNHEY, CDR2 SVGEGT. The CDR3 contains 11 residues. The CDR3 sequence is CASSSGSGQYF. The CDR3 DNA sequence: TGTGCCAGCAGTTCCGGGTCCGGGCAGTACTTC.

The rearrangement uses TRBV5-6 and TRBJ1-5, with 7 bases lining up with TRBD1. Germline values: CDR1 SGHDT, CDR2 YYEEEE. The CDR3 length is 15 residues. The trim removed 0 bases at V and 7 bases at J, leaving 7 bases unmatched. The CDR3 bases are TGTGCCAGCAGCTTGGGGGGACAGACTTGGCAGCCCCAGCATTTT. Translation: CASSLGGQTWQPQHF.